This T cell receptor (beta chain) appears in the sequencing data of a study of cytomegalovirus exposure and HLA in healthy donors. Primers for the PCR totalled 60 Vbeta and 13 Jbeta. Only in-frame clones appear in the TCRdb table, and some are missing; sequencing was by immunoSEQ multiplex PCR. The data show about 83,000 clones, around 78% seen once. The study's findings and limits: From TCR beta sequences, most subjects' HLA-A and HLA-B alleles were reportedly predicted accurately. A prior analysis recorded that most TCR beta V segments were productive about 87% or about 30% of the time. There were some public TCRs occurring in many donors, but most TCR sequences were rare. Reports indicated that the classifier achieved high specificity and sensitivity in diagnosing cytomegalovirus status.

This clone appeared a single time. The antigen remains unidentified. The CDR3 contains 13 residues. Germline assignment: CDR1 SGHRS and CDR2 YFSETQ. V dropped 3 bases and J dropped 6 bases, with 13 bases sitting between them. The sequencing sample was made of PBMCs. The sequence came from a man younger than 35 in good health and CMV-seropositive. V usage is TRBV5-1 and J usage is TRBJ2-7; D remains ambiguous. The DNA of the CDR3 is TGCGCCAGCAGCTCACCCCAGCGTTTCGAGCAGTACTTC. It is translated as CASSSPQRFEQYF.